The clone carrying this TCR beta chain turned up a few times. The CDR3 contains 13 residues. The germline V gene has CDR1 SQVTM and CDR2 ANQGSEA. V lost 2 bases and J 0 bases, leaving 8 bases between the germline ends. This sample is part of a study of cytomegalovirus exposure and HLA in healthy donors. In the PCR, 60 Vbeta and 13 Jbeta primers were used. Measured with immunoSEQ multiplex PCR; TCRdb has only the in-frame clones, and not every one. In the table there are around 160,000 clones, around 67% of which are singletons. The source of this sequence is a woman between 18 and 30 years old in good health and CMV-seropositive. The sequenced material came from PBMCs. V usage is TRBV29-1 and J usage is TRBJ2-7, with D unresolved. The CDR3 DNA reads TGCAGCGTTGAACAGAGGAGCTCCTACGAGCAGTACTTC. This gives the protein CSVEQRSSYEQYF.